The 2 T cell receptor beta chains listed next were all sequenced from one sample in a study of T cell responses to AZD1222 COVID-19 vaccine. Profiled with immunoSEQ multiplex PCR; TCRdb holds only in-frame clones, not every one. The data contain tens of thousands of clones, around 90% of them singletons. This specimen consisted of peripheral blood, obtained 28 days after the second AZD1222 dose. The origin of the receptors is an adult who received the AZD1222 COVID-19 vaccine.

The CDR3 nucleotides read TGTGCCAGCAGCGATTCTGGGGTAGTGAGCTACACCTTC. This codes for CASSDSGVVSYTF. This chain links TRBV6-5 with TRBJ1-2; D is unclear. V lost 6 bases, J lost 9 bases, and 17 bases lay in between. The CDR3 extends over 13 amino acids. Germline loops: CDR1 MNHEY, CDR2 SVGAGI.

This chain links TRBV5-4 with TRBJ1-1; 9 bases match TRBD1. CDR1 SGHNT and CDR2 YYREEE come from the germline V gene (reference sequence). CDR3 length: 15 residues. V dropped 4 bases and J dropped 6; count of bases not matched to a gene: 10. This chain's CDR3 is CASSPQDRGEAEAFF. CDR3 DNA: TGTGCCAGCAGCCCTCAGGACAGGGGCGAGGCTGAAGCTTTCTTT.